Below are 15 T cell receptor beta chains sequenced from a single sample in a study of CD8 T cells in Susac syndrome. Reverse transcription of roughly 0.45 to 1 ug RNA was carried out with random hexamers. MiXCR, run by TCRdb on the immunoSEQ multiplex PCR reads, gives a single entry per CDR3 protein. The sample shows about 440,000 distinct CDR3 sequences, approximately 85% of them seen only once. Sequencing input: CD8+ T cells from PBMCs. These receptor sequences come from a human donor with multiple sclerosis.

This clonotype occurred a few times. The rearrangement links TRBV2 to TRBJ1-5; no firm D call. This CDR3 comprises 15 residues. The germline V gene has CDR1 SNHLY and CDR2 FYNNEI. V was trimmed by 8 bases and J by 0 bases, leaving 14 bases between them. The CDR3 reads CASEPWRASNQPQHF. The CDR3 DNA sequence: TGTGCCAGCGAGCCCTGGCGGGCTAGCAATCAGCCCCAGCATTTT.

The chain recombines TRBV6-5 with TRBJ2-7, with TRBD2 matching over 9 bases. Per germline, CDR1 MNHEY and CDR2 SVGAGI. The CDR3 runs to 15 residues. The V gene end was trimmed by 8 bases and the J gene end by 0 bases; junction bases not matched to a gene: 8. DNA for the CDR3: TGTGCCAGCCTACCGATTAGCGGGAGCTCCTACGAGCAGTACTTC. Encoded protein: CASLPISGSSYEQYF.

The chain carries TRBV6-5 and TRBJ1-1; D may be TRBD1 (6 bases). V was cut by 0 bases and J by 5 bases, with 16 bases left in between. Germline values: CDR1 MNHEY, CDR2 SVGAGI. This CDR3 region has 16 residues. CDR3 region: CASSYSTARGWTEAFF. CDR3 bases: TGTGCCAGCAGTTACTCGACGGCCAGGGGTTGGACTGAAGCTTTCTTT.

This clonotype has just one count. The chain carries TRBV4-1 and TRBJ2-5, with D possibly matching TRBD2 (6 bases). Trimming shortened V by 4 bases and J by 5 bases, and 20 bases separated the two germline ends. From germline, CDR1 is MGHRA and CDR2 YSYEKL. The CDR3 is 16 residues long. CDR3 coding DNA: TGCGCCAGCAGCCCCCCGGAGGGTACTAAGAGGGAGACCCAGTACTTC. It specifies CASSPPEGTKRETQYF.

The genes are TRBV27 and TRBJ1-5; tentative D call: TRBD1 (6 bases). This CDR3 spans 14 amino acids. Trimming removed 3 bases at V and 3 bases at J, with 9 bases between. Germline CDR1 and CDR2: MNHEY and SMNVEV (reference sequence). The CDR3 loop is CASSLTGPNQPQHF. The DNA for the CDR3 is TGTGCCAGCAGTTTGACAGGACCCAATCAGCCCCAGCATTTT.

The rearrangement joins TRBV19 to TRBJ2-7, with D unresolved. Trimming took off 3 bases at V and 4 bases at J, with 7 bases between the two ends. CDR3 length equals 12 residues. The V gene's germline CDR1 is LNHDA and CDR2 SQIVND (reference sequence). The CDR3 here is CASSILGYEQYF. The CDR3 bases are TGTGCCAGTAGTATCCTCGGGTACGAGCAGTACTTC.

The CDR3 DNA sequence: TGTGCCAGCAGTGCAGACCTAGCGGGAGGGCCTAGGGGCTTCAGGGAGCTGTTTTTT. Translation: CASSADLAGGPRGFRELFF. The chain has TRBV12-3 or TRBV12-4 and TRBJ2-2, with 12 bases identical to TRBD2. The CDR3 sequence is 19 residues long. Losses at the gene ends were 5 bases for V and 9 bases for J; bases not matched to a gene: 19.

The sample holds one count of this clonotype. The chain carries TRBV29-1 and TRBJ2-2, with D perhaps matching TRBD1 or TRBD2 (5 bases each). Germline assignment: CDR1 SQVTM and CDR2 ANQGSEA. Trimming shortened V by 7 bases and J by 4 bases, and 13 bases separated the two germline ends. This CDR3 is 13 amino acids long. The CDR3 is CSAVPGPTGELFF. DNA of the CDR3: TGCAGCGCCGTACCGGGGCCCACCGGGGAGCTGTTTTTT.

This chain uses TRBV19 with TRBJ2-7, with D possibly being TRBD1 (6 bases). Trimming stripped 2 bases from V and 4 bases from J, with 15 bases between. The CDR3 extends over 15 amino acids. Germline V gene lookup returns CDR1 LNHDA and CDR2 SQIVND (reference sequence). DNA for the CDR3: TGTGCCAGTAGTATACAGACCCTGGGGGCTTACGAGCAGTACTTC. Translation: CASSIQTLGAYEQYF. Combining the CDR3 with reference TRBV19 and TRBJ2-7 gives the whole variable domain DGGITQSPKYLFRKEGQNVTLSCEQNLNHDAMYWYRQDPGQGLRLIYYSQIVNDFQKGDIAEGYSVSREKKESFPLTVTSAQKNPTAFYLCASSIQTLGAYEQYFGPGTRLTVT.

The chain joins TRBV7-6 to TRBJ2-1; TRBD2 matches 9 bases. Trimming took 5 bases from V and 7 from J; bases not matched to a gene: 6. The CDR3 loop spans 14 amino acids. Germline V gene lookup returns CDR1 SGHVS and CDR2 FNYEAQ. The CDR3 nucleotides are TGTGCCAGCAGCCCGGGACTAGCTAAAAATGAGCAGTTCTTC. Translating it yields CASSPGLAKNEQFF.

For this clonotype: Germline and junction disagree at one end, which may indicate a read error. The chain couples TRBV5-1 to TRBJ2-3; tentative D call: TRBD2 (5 bases). There are 13 residues in the CDR3. Germline CDR1 and CDR2: SGHRS and YFSETQ. The CDR3 sequence: CTSSGEPADTQYF. The CDR3 coding sequence is TGCACCAGCAGCGGCGAACCAGCAGATACGCAGTATTTT.

The V gene is TRBV27, the J gene TRBJ1-3; no firm D call. V lost 5 bases, J lost 4 bases, and 21 bases lay in between. The CDR3 extends over 17 amino acids. The V gene's germline CDR1 is MNHEY and CDR2 SMNVEV (reference sequence). CDR3 sequence (DNA): TGTGCCAGCAGTCTGACGGCAGGTGGCGGCGTGGGAAACACCATATATTTT. Translation: CASSLTAGGGVGNTIYF.

Here the CDR3 DNA reads TGTGCCAGCAGCGGACGGGACAGGGGAGGCGAGCAGTACTTC. It encodes CASSGRDRGGEQYF. This chain joins TRBV7-9 and TRBJ2-7, with 10 bases aligning to TRBD1. CDR3 length: 14 residues. The V and J ends lost 5 bases and 6 bases, in that order; junction bases with no gene match: 7. The V gene's germline CDR1 is SEHNR and CDR2 FQNEAQ (reference sequence).

A few counts support this clonotype. The chain combines TRBV5-4 with TRBJ2-5, with TRBD1 matching 7 bases. The junction had 1 base not matched to a gene; V was cut back by 3 bases and J by 2 bases. Germline CDR1 is SGHNT and CDR2 is YYREEE (reference sequence). The CDR3 is made up of 13 amino acids. Here the CDR3 DNA reads TGTGCCAGCAGCTCGGGACAGCAAGAGACCCAGTACTTC. This sequence encodes CASSSGQQETQYF.

The genes are TRBV7-2 and TRBJ2-3, with 7 bases fitting TRBD2. Germline-derived CDR1 and CDR2 are SGHTA and FQGNSA. The CDR3 consists of 14 residues. The junction had 4 bases not matched to a gene; V was cut back by 1 base and J by 6 bases. The chain's CDR3 is CASSLGGGGDTQYF. CDR3 coding DNA: TGTGCCAGCAGCTTAGGGGGGGGTGGTGATACGCAGTATTTT.